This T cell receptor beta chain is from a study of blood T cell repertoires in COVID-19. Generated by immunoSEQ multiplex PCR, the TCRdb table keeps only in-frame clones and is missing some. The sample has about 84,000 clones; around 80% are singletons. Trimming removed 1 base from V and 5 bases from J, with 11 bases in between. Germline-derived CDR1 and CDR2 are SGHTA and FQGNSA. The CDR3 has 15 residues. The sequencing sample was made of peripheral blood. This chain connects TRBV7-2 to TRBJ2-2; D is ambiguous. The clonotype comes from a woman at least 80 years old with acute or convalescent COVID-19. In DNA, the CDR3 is TGTGCCAGCAGCTTAGAGTCAGCGCCAACCGGGGAGCTGTTTTTT. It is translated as CASSLESAPTGELFF.